This T cell receptor (beta chain) was sequenced during a study of blood T cell repertoires in COVID-19. The overall study: Some COVID-19 samples were acute and others convalescent; all came from the United States, Italy and Spain. T cells, B-cell-depleted T cells, or PBMCs supplied cDNA or gDNA.

Clones were read by immunoSEQ multiplex PCR, and TCRdb kept only the in-frame ones, dropping some. In the table there are 250,000 to 300,000 clones, 86% of which are singletons. The germline gives CDR1 SGDLS, CDR2 YYNGEE. This CDR3 contains 15 residues. V dropped 2 bases and J dropped 4; count of bases not matched to a gene: 2. The receptor comes from a man between 18 and 29 years old with active or convalescent COVID-19. Sequencing input: peripheral blood. The chain has TRBV9 and TRBJ2-2, with 10 positions matching TRBD2. The CDR3 DNA is TGTGCCAGCAGCGTTAGCGGGAGGTCCACCGGGGAGCTGTTTTTT. It yields the protein CASSVSGRSTGELFF. Looking up the rest from reference TRBV9 and TRBJ2-2 gives the full variable domain: DSGVTQTPKHLITATGQRVTLRCSPRSGDLSVYWYQQSLDQGLQFLIQYYNGEERAKGNILERFSAQQFPDLHSELNLSSLELGDSALYFCASSVSGRSTGELFFGEGSRLTVL.